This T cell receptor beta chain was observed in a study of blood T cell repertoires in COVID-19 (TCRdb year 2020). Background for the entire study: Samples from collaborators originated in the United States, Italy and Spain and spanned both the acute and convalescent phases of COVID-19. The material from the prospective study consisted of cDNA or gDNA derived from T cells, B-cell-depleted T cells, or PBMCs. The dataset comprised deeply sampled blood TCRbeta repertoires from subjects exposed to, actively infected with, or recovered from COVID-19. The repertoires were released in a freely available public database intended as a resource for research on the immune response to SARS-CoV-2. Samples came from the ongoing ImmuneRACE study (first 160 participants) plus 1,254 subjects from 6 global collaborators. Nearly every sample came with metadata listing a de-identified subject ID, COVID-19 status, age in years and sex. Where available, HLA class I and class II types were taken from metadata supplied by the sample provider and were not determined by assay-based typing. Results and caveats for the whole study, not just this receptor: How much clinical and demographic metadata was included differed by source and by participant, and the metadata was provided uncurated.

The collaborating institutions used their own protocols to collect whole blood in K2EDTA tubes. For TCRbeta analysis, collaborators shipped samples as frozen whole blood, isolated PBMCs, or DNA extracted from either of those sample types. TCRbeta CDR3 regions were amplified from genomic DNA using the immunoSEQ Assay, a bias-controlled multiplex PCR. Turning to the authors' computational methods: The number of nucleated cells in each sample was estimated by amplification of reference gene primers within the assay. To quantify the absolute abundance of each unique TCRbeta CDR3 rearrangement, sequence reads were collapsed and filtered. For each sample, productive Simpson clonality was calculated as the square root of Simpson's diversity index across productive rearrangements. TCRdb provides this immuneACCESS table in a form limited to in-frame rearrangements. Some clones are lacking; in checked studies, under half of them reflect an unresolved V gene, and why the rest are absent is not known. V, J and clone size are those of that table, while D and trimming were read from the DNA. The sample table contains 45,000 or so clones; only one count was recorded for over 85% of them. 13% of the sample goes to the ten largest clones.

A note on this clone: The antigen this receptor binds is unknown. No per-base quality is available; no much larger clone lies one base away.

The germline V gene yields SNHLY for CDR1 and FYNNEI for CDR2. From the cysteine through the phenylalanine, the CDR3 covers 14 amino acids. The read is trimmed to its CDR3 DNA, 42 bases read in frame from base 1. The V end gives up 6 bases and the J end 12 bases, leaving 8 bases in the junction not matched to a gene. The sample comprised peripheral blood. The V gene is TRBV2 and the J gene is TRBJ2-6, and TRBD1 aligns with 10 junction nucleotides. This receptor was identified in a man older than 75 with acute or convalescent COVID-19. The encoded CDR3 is CASSRDRGTSVLTF. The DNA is TGTGCCAGCAGCAGGGACAGGGGAACGTCCGTCCTGACTTTC.